This T cell receptor (beta chain) was identified in a study of spatial heterogeneity in lung cancer. The time point was: blood at routine non-recurrence follow-up after resection. Whole RNA came from tumor, nontumor lung or frozen PBMC and was sequenced without being sorted. This clonotype was observed a handful of times. TCRdb ran MiXCR on the 5' RACE reads and lists one entry per CDR3 protein. The sample lists 51,000 or so distinct CDR3 sequences; 6.5% to 7.5% were seen once. This CDR3 is built from 13 residues. The germline V and J ends were trimmed by 2 bases and 0 bases, with 5 bases remaining between them. Germline CDR1 reads GTSNPN; CDR2 reads SVGIG (reference sequence).

This receptor was obtained from a female donor with early-stage non-small cell lung cancer. This chain links TRBV30 with TRBJ1-5; no clear D gene. Sequencing was performed on PBMCs, taken at follow-up. The CDR3 DNA is TGTGCCTGGAGTTCCGATAGCAATCAGCCCCAGCATTTT. It specifies CAWSSDSNQPQHF.